The 22 T cell receptor beta chains reported below all come from one sample, sequenced in a study of PD-1 blockade in mismatch repair-deficient tumors. Data came from immunoSEQ multiplex PCR; TCRdb stores just in-frame clones and leaves some out. The repertoire holds tens of thousands of clones, with roughly 84% as singletons. The source material was PBMCs, sampled less than 40 weeks after starting pembrolizumab. Every receptor here comes from an adult with mismatch repair-deficient cancer.

V and J are TRBV7-8 and TRBJ1-2; D is uncertain. With 3 bases removed from V and 4 bases from J, the gap between germline ends came to 6 bases. CDR3 length: 12 residues. CDR1 and CDR2 (germline): SGHVS, FQNEAQ. Here the CDR3 reads CASSLRVYGYTF. As DNA, the CDR3 is TGTGCCAGCAGCTTGCGGGTCTATGGCTACACCTTC.

The chain employs TRBV2 and TRBJ1-5; D gene uncertain. The CDR3 runs 15 residues. Per the germline V gene, CDR1 is SNHLY and CDR2 is FYNNEI. The germline V and J ends were trimmed by 7 bases and 10 bases, with 23 bases remaining between them. The DNA for the CDR3 is TGTGCCAGCACGGCCCAAGCCACGGGTGGAGAACCCCAGCATTTT. It encodes CASTAQATGGEPQHF.

This clone came up a few times. V gene TRBV6-5 combines with J gene TRBJ2-7; 9 bases are a match to TRBD2. V was pared by 6 bases and J by 2 bases, with 8 bases of the junction left unmatched. The CDR3 has 15 residues. Germline assignment: CDR1 MNHEY and CDR2 SVGAGI. CDR3 sequence reads: CASSLSLAGTYEQYF. CDR3 sequence (DNA): TGTGCCAGCAGCCTATCACTAGCGGGTACCTACGAGCAGTACTTC.

CDR3 loop: CATSRAPGLAVNEQYF. The CDR3 DNA sequence: TGTGCCACCAGCAGAGCCCCCGGGCTAGCGGTGAACGAGCAGTACTTC. The chain employs TRBV15 and TRBJ2-7, with 7 bases identical to TRBD2. The V gene end was trimmed by 1 base and the J gene end by 5 bases; junction bases not matched to a gene: 11. Germline loops: CDR1 LNHNV, CDR2 YYDKDF (reference sequence). The CDR3 contains 16 residues. Based on the CDR3 plus reference TRBV15 and TRBJ2-7, the full variable domain is DAMVIQNPRYQVTQFGKPVTLSCSQTLNHNVMYWYQQKSSQAPKLLFHYYDKDFNNEADTPDNFQSRRPNTSFCFLDIRSPGLGDTAMYLCATSRAPGLAVNEQYFGPGTRLTVT.

The chain has TRBV27 and TRBJ1-1; possibly TRBD1 for D (6 bases). Germline CDR1 reads MNHEY; CDR2 reads SMNVEV (reference sequence). Trimming shortened V by 6 bases and J by 4 bases, and 9 bases separated the two germline ends. This CDR3 spans 12 amino acids. For the CDR3, the DNA is TGTGCCAGCAGCGGACAGCTCACTGAAGCTTTCTTT. Protein sequence: CASSGQLTEAFF.

The V and J genes are TRBV5-8 and TRBJ2-1; the D gene is possibly TRBD1 (6 bases). V dropped 0 bases and J dropped 4 bases, with 11 bases sitting between them. The CDR3 sequence is 15 residues long. Germline CDR1 is SGHTS and CDR2 is YDEGEE. The CDR3 is CASSLGLQGYNEQFF. The CDR3 DNA is TGTGCCAGCAGCTTGGGACTGCAGGGGTACAATGAGCAGTTCTTC. The full variable domain, with the rest looked up from reference TRBV5-8 and TRBJ2-1, is EAGVTQSPTHLIKTRGQQATLRCSPISGHTSVYWYQQALGLGLQFLLWYDEGEERNRGNFPPRFSGRQFPNYSSELNVNALELEDSALYLCASSLGLQGYNEQFFGPGTRLTVL.

This clone was counted once. The chain is built from TRBV14 and TRBJ2-1, with 10 nucleotides matching TRBD2. Germline CDR1 reads SGHDN; CDR2 reads FVKESK. The CDR3 is made up of 15 amino acids. V shed 4 bases and J 5 bases; nucleotides not matched to a gene: 5. The CDR3 reads CASSPSGSVDNEQFF. In nucleotides, the CDR3 is TGTGCCAGCAGCCCTAGCGGGAGTGTGGACAATGAGCAGTTCTTC. Supplemented by reference TRBV14 and TRBJ2-1, the full variable domain reads EAGVTQFPSHSVIEKGQTVTLRCDPISGHDNLYWYRRVMGKEIKFLLHFVKESKQDESGMPNNRFLAERTGGTYSTLKVQPAELEDSGVYFCASSPSGSVDNEQFFGPGTRLTVL.

The V gene is TRBV7-9, the J gene TRBJ2-7, with TRBD1 matching over 7 bases. The CDR3 has 12 amino acids. Unmatched junction bases numbered 5, after V lost 10 bases and J lost 2 bases. Germline V gives CDR1 SEHNR, CDR2 FQNEAQ (reference sequence). The CDR3 DNA is TGTGCCACCGACAGGGTTACCTACGAGCAGTACTTC. Translating gives CATDRVTYEQYF.

This clone appeared a single time. Here the CDR3 reads CASSYRTGRVQTQYF. CDR3 coding DNA: TGTGCCAGCAGCTACCGGACAGGACGAGTGCAGACCCAGTACTTC. The chain recombines TRBV6-5 with TRBJ2-5, with 7 positions matching TRBD1. CDR1 MNHEY and CDR2 SVGAGI come from the germline V gene. The CDR3 runs to 15 residues. Germline trimming cut 6 bases from V and 6 bases from J; bases unmatched to any gene: 13.

This clone occurred a few times. V usage is TRBV6-6 and J usage is TRBJ2-7; TRBD2 matches at 14 bases. With V trimmed by 5 bases and J by 5 bases, 5 bases remained unmatched. The CDR3 is made up of 15 amino acids. Germline V gene sequence: CDR1 MNHNY, CDR2 SVGAGI (reference sequence). The CDR3 sequence is CASSDGTSGRNEQYF. CDR3 coding DNA: TGTGCCAGCAGTGACGGGACTAGCGGGAGAAACGAGCAGTACTTC.

The genes are TRBV6-1 and TRBJ2-1, with TRBD2 identical over 7 bases. The germline V gene encodes CDR1 MNHNS and CDR2 SASEGT. This CDR3 region has 15 residues. With V trimmed by 0 bases and J by 3 bases, 2 bases remained unmatched. As DNA, the CDR3 is TGTGCCAGCAGTGAAGCGGGAGGGTTCTACAATGAGCAGTTCTTC. Its translation is CASSEAGGFYNEQFF.

This chain uses TRBV19 with TRBJ2-3; possible D gene TRBD2, 5 bases. Per the germline V gene, CDR1 is LNHDA and CDR2 is SQIVND (reference sequence). The CDR3 is made up of 16 amino acids. V shed 6 bases and J shed 6 bases, with 22 bases lying between them. In DNA form, the CDR3 reads TGTGCCAGTAGCAAACCGACTACATTCGTGGGGGATACGCAGTATTTT. Translated: CASSKPTTFVGDTQYF.

The chain employs TRBV2 and TRBJ1-3; a possible D gene is TRBD1 (6 bases). The CDR3 runs to 13 residues. Germline CDR1 is SNHLY and CDR2 is FYNNEI. V was cut by 7 bases and J by 4 bases, with 11 bases left in between. DNA of the CDR3: TGTGCCAGCATCAGGGGCGCCGGAAACACCATATATTTT. Residues: CASIRGAGNTIYF.

The chain combines TRBV27 with TRBJ2-3, with D perhaps matching TRBD2 (6 bases). Trimming left V 5 bases short and J 0 bases short, with 15 bases between. CDR1 is MNHEY and CDR2 is SMNVEV in the germline V gene (reference sequence). The CDR3 has 16 residues. CDR3 amino acids: CASSPRDWVSTDTQYF. The CDR3 nucleotides read TGTGCCAGCAGTCCCCGGGACTGGGTAAGCACAGATACGCAGTATTTT.

The chain recombines TRBV30 with TRBJ1-3; weak D call: TRBD1 (6 bases). V dropped 4 bases and J dropped 0 bases, with 10 bases sitting between them. Germline V CDR1 and CDR2: GTSNPN, SVGIG (reference sequence). This CDR3 is 14 amino acids long. The DNA of the CDR3 is TGTGCCTGGACTAAGGACAGCTCTGGAAACACCATATATTTT. It is translated as CAWTKDSSGNTIYF.

This clone was detected once. This sequence joins TRBV11-3 and TRBJ1-1, with a possible D match to TRBD1 (5 bases). There are 13 residues in the CDR3. Germline V gene data show CDR1 as SGHNT and CDR2 as YENEEA. V lost 3 bases and J 1 base, leaving 6 bases between the germline ends. The CDR3 is CASSFGQNTEAFF. CDR3 nucleotides: TGTGCCAGCAGCTTTGGACAGAACACTGAAGCTTTCTTT.

The genes are TRBV5-1 and TRBJ1-1; D may be TRBD1 (5 bases). The CDR3 runs to 13 residues. The V and J ends lost 3 bases and 10 bases respectively, with 16 bases between them. CDR1 is SGHRS and CDR2 is YFSETQ in the germline V gene. The CDR3 DNA sequence: TGCGCCAGCAGCTCGACAGTTCGCACGGGAGCTTTCTTT. It codes for CASSSTVRTGAFF.

The CDR3 spells CSVSYRGAYEQYF. Written as DNA, the CDR3 is TGCAGCGTCTCTTACCGTGGAGCCTACGAGCAGTACTTC. V is TRBV29-1 and J is TRBJ2-7, with unresolved D. Trimming stripped 6 bases from V and 2 bases from J, with 14 bases between. The CDR3 spans 13 residues. Germline V gene sequence: CDR1 SQVTM, CDR2 ANQGSEA.

The chain employs TRBV5-1 and TRBJ1-6, with D unresolved. The CDR3 has 15 residues. Germline CDR1 and CDR2: SGHRS and YFSETQ. V lost 2 bases and J 8 bases, leaving 14 bases between the germline ends. Here the CDR3 reads CASSLASPEDSPLHF. DNA of the CDR3: TGCGCCAGCAGCTTAGCGTCTCCAGAGGATTCACCCCTCCACTTT.

The J gene is TRBJ2-1, the V gene TRBV18, with TRBD1 matching over 10 bases. Losses at the gene ends were 6 bases for V and 0 bases for J; bases not matched to a gene: 14. This CDR3 has 19 amino acids. Germline assignment: CDR1 KGHSH and CDR2 LQKENI. The CDR3 loop reads CASSLGTGDHATSYNEQFF. The CDR3 region has the DNA TGTGCCAGCTCGCTTGGGACAGGGGATCACGCCACCTCCTACAATGAGCAGTTCTTC.

J is TRBJ2-5 and V is TRBV7-9; D gene uncertain. Germline CDR1 SEHNR, CDR2 FQNEAQ (reference sequence). The CDR3 covers 14 residues. V dropped 3 bases and J dropped 2 bases, with 10 bases sitting between them. In DNA form, the CDR3 reads TGTGCCAGCAGCTTTAAGTGGGCTCAAGAGACCCAGTACTTC. Amino acid sequence: CASSFKWAQETQYF.

This sequence joins TRBV7-9 and TRBJ1-1; D gene ambiguous. The germline gives CDR1 SEHNR, CDR2 FQNEAQ (reference sequence). Deletions cut 2 bases from V and 5 bases from J, with 15 bases between. CDR3 length: 15 residues. The CDR3 DNA reads as TGTGCCAGCAGCTTATTTTCTACTGGGAGGACTGAAGCTTTCTTT. Its protein is CASSLFSTGRTEAFF.